This TCR beta chain came from a study of T cell clonotyping in hematopoietic cell transplantation. The time point is: recipient sample about 28 days before transplant, after cytoreduction. Profiled with immunoSEQ multiplex PCR; TCRdb holds only in-frame clones, not every one. The sample contains about 11,000 clones, 92% of which appear only once. Germline trimming cut 10 bases from V and 0 bases from J; bases unmatched to any gene: 10. Germline CDR1 is SGHNT and CDR2 is YENEEA. This CDR3 region has 15 residues. This specimen consisted of peripheral blood mononuclear cells, obtained before stem cell transplant. The rearrangement links TRBV11-3 to TRBJ2-7, with 9 bases aligning to TRBD1. The TCR sequence derives from a woman in her thirties or forties with acute myeloid leukemia. Some clones in this sample may be carry-over from other donors' samples. The CDR3 loop reads CATQLETGGSYEQYF. The CDR3, as DNA: TGTGCCACCCAGCTAGAGACAGGGGGCTCCTACGAGCAGTACTTC.